The clone carrying this TCR beta chain has a single count. Its target is unknown. Time point reported: pretreatment peripheral blood. The data derive from a study of PD-L1 blockade in urothelial cancer. Background on the study: Atezolizumab was started by patients around 2014 at 1,200 mg intravenously every 3 weeks. T cell content in blood samples showed a median of approximately 150,000. Patients with male sex and bladder-origin urothelial cancer accounted for most of the roughly 30 enrolled.

V shed 2 bases and J shed 8 bases, with 12 bases lying between them. Germline values: CDR1 GTSNPN, CDR2 SVGIG (reference sequence). This CDR3 region has 12 residues. The study, taken as a whole, reports: For durable-benefit patients, tumor-associated blood clones expanded more at 3 weeks.

Assay used: immunoSEQ multiplex PCR; TCRdb lists only in-frame clones, some missing. The sample lists around 100,000 clones, 80% to 90% occurring once. Source: PBMCs, taken around atezolizumab (anti-PD-L1) treatment. This TCR was recovered from a man aged 60 to 75 with urothelial cancer. The V gene is TRBV30, the J gene TRBJ1-1, with a tentative D call TRBD1 (5 bases). CDR3 residues: CAWSFTGVEAFF. The DNA of the CDR3 is TGTGCCTGGAGTTTTACAGGTGTCGAAGCTTTCTTT.